Listed here are 11 T cell receptor beta chains from one sample, sequenced in a study of CXCR3-negative and CXCR3-positive naive CD8 T cells (dated by TCRdb to between 2018 and 2021). General findings and caveats noted by the study authors: TRB CDR3s from CXCR3-positive naive cells showed higher hydrophobicity (lower Kidera factor 4), lower energy, and higher strength and volume indices than CXCR3-negative naive cells.

Sequenced using a NextSeq 550. The Human TCR Profiling Kit (MiLaboratory) was used to prepare UMI-labeled 5' RACE TRB cDNA libraries. The reads underwent TCRdb reprocessing, giving one record for each CDR3 protein sequence and no DNA. The sample table includes roughly 110,000 distinct CDR3 sequences. The ten top clones hold about 0.35% of the sample. These receptors have no identified antigens. What was sequenced was naive CXCR3+ CD8+ T cells from blood. The cell subset or site label, read with the paper, signifies: CD45RO-CCR7+CD27+CD95- naive CD8+ T cells expressing CXCR3 (TNR3+). Every receptor here comes from a human donor in good health. Some clones in this sample may be carry-over from other donors' samples.

The chain is built from TRBV28 and TRBJ2-3. The CDR3 covers 11 residues. Germline V gives CDR1 MDHEN, CDR2 SYDVKM. CDR3 in amino acids: CASSLTDTQYF. The entire variable domain, with the rest obtained from reference TRBV28 and TRBJ2-3, is as follows: DVKVTQSSRYLVKRTGEKVFLECVQDMDHENMFWYRQDPGLGLRLIYFSYDVKMKEKGDIPEGYSVSREKKERFSLILESASTNQTSMYLCASSLTDTQYFGPGTRLTVL.

CDR3 sequence reads: CASSFDGGNDEQFF. The rearrangement links TRBV5-1 to TRBJ2-1; TCRdb selects TRBD1, and the lack of DNA leaves this call unchecked. Germline V gene data show CDR1 as SGHRS and CDR2 as YFSETQ. The CDR3 sequence is 14 residues long.

The chain carries TRBV7-8 and TRBJ2-7; lacking DNA, the TRBD2 call made by TCRdb goes unchecked. The CDR3 sequence is 14 residues long. Per germline, CDR1 SGHVS and CDR2 FQNEAQ. CDR3 residues: CASSPELRVDEQYF. The variable domain in full, with the rest retrieved from reference TRBV7-8 and TRBJ2-7, is GAGVSQSPRYKVAKRGQDVALRCDPISGHVSLFWYQQALGQGPEFLTYFQNEAQLDKSGLPSDRFFAERPEGSVSTLKIQRTQQEDSAVYLCASSPELRVDEQYFGPGTRLTVT.

V and J are TRBV5-1 and TRBJ2-7; the TCRdb D gene call, TRBD1, has no DNA to confirm it. CDR3 size: 14 residues. Germline CDR1 and CDR2: SGHRS and YFSETQ. CDR3 protein: CASSSEGVRSEQYF.

The chain is built from TRBV6-6 and TRBJ1-2. The germline gives CDR1 MNHNY, CDR2 SVGAGI (reference sequence). CDR3 length: 13 amino acids. CDR3 amino acids: CASSFDGYYGYTF.

The chain employs TRBV28 and TRBJ2-4. CDR1 is MDHEN and CDR2 is SYDVKM in the germline V gene. This CDR3 region has 15 residues. The CDR3 here is CASSHQGLAKNIQYF.

The chain recombines TRBV5-6 with TRBJ2-5; lacking DNA, the TRBD2 call made by TCRdb goes unchecked. Germline V lookup: CDR1 SGHDT, CDR2 YYEEEE. There are 18 residues in the CDR3. The CDR3 spells CASSQGLAGGPYQETQYF.

This sequence joins TRBV9 and TRBJ1-5; TCRdb's D call, TRBD1, is unchecked because there is no DNA. Germline lookup yields CDR1 SGDLS and CDR2 YYNGEE. The CDR3 runs 15 residues. The CDR3 sequence is CASSAPGFINQPQHF.

V gene TRBV27 combines with J gene TRBJ2-3. The CDR3 consists of 13 residues. CDR1 is MNHEY, CDR2 SMNVEV, per germline (reference sequence). CDR3 residues: CASSLWGRDTQYF.

The rearrangement links TRBV10-3 to TRBJ2-7. This CDR3 has 14 amino acids. Germline loops: CDR1 ENHRY, CDR2 SYGVKD. The CDR3 loop reads CAISETVVAYEQYF.

This chain joins TRBV5-1 and TRBJ2-5; no DNA is available, so the TRBD1 call from TCRdb remains unchecked. CDR3 size: 15 residues. The germline V gene encodes CDR1 SGHRS and CDR2 YFSETQ. The CDR3 protein is CASSSGQGFQETQYF. Based on the CDR3 plus reference TRBV5-1 and TRBJ2-5, the full variable domain is KAGVTQTPRYLIKTRGQQVTLSCSPISGHRSVSWYQQTPGQGLQFLFEYFSETQRNKGNFPGRFSGRQFSNSRSEMNVSTLELGDSALYLCASSSGQGFQETQYFGPGTRLLVL.